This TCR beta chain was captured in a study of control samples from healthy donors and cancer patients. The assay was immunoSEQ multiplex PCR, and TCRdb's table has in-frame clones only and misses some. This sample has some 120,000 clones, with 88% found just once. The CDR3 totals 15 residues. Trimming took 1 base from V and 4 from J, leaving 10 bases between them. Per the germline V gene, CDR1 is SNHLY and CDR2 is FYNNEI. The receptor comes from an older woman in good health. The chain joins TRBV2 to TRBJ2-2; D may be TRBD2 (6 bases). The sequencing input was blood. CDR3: CASSEEGRGTGELFF. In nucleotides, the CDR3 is TGTGCCAGCAGTGAAGAGGGGCGGGGCACCGGGGAGCTGTTTTTT. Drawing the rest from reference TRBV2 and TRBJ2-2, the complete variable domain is EPEVTQTPSHQVTQMGQEVILRCVPISNHLYFYWYRQILGQKVEFLVSFYNNEISEKSEIFDDQFSVERPDGSNFTLKIRSTKLEDSAMYFCASSEEGRGTGELFFGEGSRLTVL.